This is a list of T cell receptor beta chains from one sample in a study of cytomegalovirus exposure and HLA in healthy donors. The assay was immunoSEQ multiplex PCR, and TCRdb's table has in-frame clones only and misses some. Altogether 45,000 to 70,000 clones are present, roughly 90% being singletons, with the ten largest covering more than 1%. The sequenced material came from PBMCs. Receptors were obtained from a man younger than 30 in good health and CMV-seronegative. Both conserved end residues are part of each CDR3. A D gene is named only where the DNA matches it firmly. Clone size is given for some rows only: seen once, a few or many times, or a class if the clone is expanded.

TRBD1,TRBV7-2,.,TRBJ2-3,TGTGCCAGCAGCGGGACCGACAGGGACCACACAGATACGCAGTATTTT,CASSGTDRDHTDTQYF
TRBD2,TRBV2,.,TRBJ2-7,TGTGCCAGCAGTGAAGTAGCGGGGGCCTACGAGCAGTACTTC,CASSEVAGAYEQYF
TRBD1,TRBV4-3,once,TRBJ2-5,TGCGCCAGCAGCCAAGGGTACAGGGGGACGTACCAAGAGACCCAGTACTTC,CASSQGYRGTYQETQYF
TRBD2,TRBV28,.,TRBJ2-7,TGTGCCAGCAGTGCGGCCGTAGCGGGAGGGCTCTCTCAGTACTTC,CASSAAVAGGLSQYF
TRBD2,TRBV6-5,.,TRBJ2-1,TGTGCCAGCAGTTACCCTCTAGCGGGATATGGCGAGCAGTTCTTC,CASSYPLAGYGEQFF
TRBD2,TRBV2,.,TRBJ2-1,TGTGCCAGCAAGCTAGCGGGAGATGGTGAGCAGTTCTTC,CASKLAGDGEQFF
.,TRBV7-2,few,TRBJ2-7,TGTGCCAGCAGCCTGGGATGGGGGCAGAGCTACGAGCAGTACTTC,CASSLGWGQSYEQYF
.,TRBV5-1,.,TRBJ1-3,TGCGCCAGCAGCTTGCAGGGGAGCTCTGGAAACACCATATATTTT,CASSLQGSSGNTIYF
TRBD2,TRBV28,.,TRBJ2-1,TGTGCCAGCAGTTTTTGGGGTAGCGGGAATGGGGGCTACAATGAGCAGTTCTTC,CASSFWGSGNGGYNEQFF
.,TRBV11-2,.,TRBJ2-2,TGTGCCAGCAGCTGGGGGGTAACCGGGGAGCTGTTTTTT,CASSWGVTGELFF
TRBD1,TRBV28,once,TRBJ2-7,TGTGCCAGCAGCTCGGGACAGGGGTACGAGCAGTACTTC,CASSSGQGYEQYF
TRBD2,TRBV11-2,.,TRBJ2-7,TGTGCCAGCAGCCCCGGACTAGCGGGGACCCAGCGCTACGAGCAGTACTTC,CASSPGLAGTQRYEQYF
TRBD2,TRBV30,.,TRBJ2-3,TGTGCCTGGATGCTTAGCGGGAGAACGCAGTATTTT,CAWMLSGRTQYF
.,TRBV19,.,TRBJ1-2,TGTGCCAGTAGTATTCGGGGGGGCGGCTACACCTTC,CASSIRGGGYTF
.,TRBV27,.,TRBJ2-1,TGTGCCAGCAGTCCTACTAGTTATGAGCAGTTCTTC,CASSPTSYEQFF
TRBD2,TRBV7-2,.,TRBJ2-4,TGTGCCAGCAGCTTTACTAGCGGGGGAGCCAAAAACATTCAGTACTTC,CASSFTSGGAKNIQYF
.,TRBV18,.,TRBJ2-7,TGTGCCAGCTCACCACAGTACAGCCCCGATTTCTCCTACGAGCAGTACTTC,CASSPQYSPDFSYEQYF
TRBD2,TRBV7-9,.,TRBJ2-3,TGTGCCAGCAGCCTTGGACTAGCGGGAGGCATAGATACGCAGTATTTT,CASSLGLAGGIDTQYF
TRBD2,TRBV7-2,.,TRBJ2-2,TGTGCCAGCAGCGACCGGACTAGCGGGATTCTCAGGGAGCTGTTTTTT,CASSDRTSGILRELFF
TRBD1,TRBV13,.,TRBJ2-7,TGTGCCAGCAGCTTGAACAGGGGCAACGAGCAGTACTTC,CASSLNRGNEQYF
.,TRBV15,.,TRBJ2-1,TGTGCCACCAGCAGATACCCCGGGACACCCACCTACAATGAGCAGTTCTTC,CATSRYPGTPTYNEQFF
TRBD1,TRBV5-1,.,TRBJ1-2,TGCGCCAGCAGCTTGGTAGGACAGGACAACTATGGCTACACCTTC,CASSLVGQDNYGYTF
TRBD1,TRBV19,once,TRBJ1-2,TGTGCCAGTAGTCTCGGGACAGCGAACTATGGCTACACCTTC,CASSLGTANYGYTF
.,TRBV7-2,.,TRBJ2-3,TGTGCCAGCAGCTTACAGGGTCTGGGCACAGATACGCAGTATTTT,CASSLQGLGTDTQYF
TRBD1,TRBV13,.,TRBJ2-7,TGTGCCAGCAGCCGGGACAGACACTACGAGCAGTACTTC,CASSRDRHYEQYF
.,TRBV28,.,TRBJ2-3,TGTGCCAGCAACTCCGGGACTACAGATACGCAGTATTTT,CASNSGTTDTQYF
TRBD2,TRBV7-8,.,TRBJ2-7,TGTGCCAGCAGCCTTCGGACTAGCGGGAATACCTACGAGCAGTACTTC,CASSLRTSGNTYEQYF
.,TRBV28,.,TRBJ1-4,TGTGCCAGCAGCCCACGACCGGGACACCCATCGTCGCAAGGCGGGGAAAAACTGTTTTTT,CASSPRPGHPSSQGGEKLFF
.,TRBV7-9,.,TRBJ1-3,TGTGCCAGCAGCACCGGGGGGGGCCCCTCTGGAAACACCATATATTTT,CASSTGGGPSGNTIYF
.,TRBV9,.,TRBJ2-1,TGTGCCAGCAGCGTAGCCAGGGGGGATGAGCAGTTCTTC,CASSVARGDEQFF
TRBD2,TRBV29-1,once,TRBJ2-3,TGCAGCGCCCACTCAGGCGGACTAGGTCTGGATACGCAGTATTTT,CSAHSGGLGLDTQYF
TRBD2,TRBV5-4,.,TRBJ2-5,TGTGCCAGCAGCCCCGGGGGGGAGAGCCAAGAGACCCAGTACTTC,CASSPGGESQETQYF
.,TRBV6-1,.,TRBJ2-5,TGTGCCAGCAGCGGTGGAGGGGTGGAAGAGACCCAGTACTTC,CASSGGGVEETQYF
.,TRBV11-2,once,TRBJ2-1,TGTGCCAGCAGCCTTACCCAACTCGATGAGCAGTTCTTC,CASSLTQLDEQFF
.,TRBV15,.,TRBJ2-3,TGTGCCACCAGCGGGGAGACAGATACGCAGTATTTT,CATSGETDTQYF
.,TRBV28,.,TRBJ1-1,TGTGCCAGCAGTTTAAGCAGGGCCTTGAACACTGAAGCTTTCTTT,CASSLSRALNTEAFF
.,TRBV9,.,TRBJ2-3,TGTGCCAGCAGCGTAGTCCCGGGACTGGGGACAGATACGCAGTATTTT,CASSVVPGLGTDTQYF
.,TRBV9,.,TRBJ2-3,TGTGCCAGCAGCGTAGCTTGGGGTAGCGGAGATACGCAGTATTTT,CASSVAWGSGDTQYF
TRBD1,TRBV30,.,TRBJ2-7,TGTGCCTGGACCCGGGACAGACTCTACGAGCAGTACTTC,CAWTRDRLYEQYF
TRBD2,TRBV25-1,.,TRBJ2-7,TGTGCCAGCAGTGAAACCATGGGCGGGAGGGGCGAGCAGTACTTC,CASSETMGGRGEQYF
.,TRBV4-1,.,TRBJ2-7,TGCGCCAGCAGCCAGACAGTTCAGACCGGGACTGGGAGCTCCTACGAGCAGTACTTC,CASSQTVQTGTGSSYEQYF
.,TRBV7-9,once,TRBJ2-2,TGTGCCAGCAGCACACCGGGGAACACCGGGGAGCTGTTTTTT,CASSTPGNTGELFF
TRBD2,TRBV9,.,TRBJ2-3,TGTGCCAGCGGACTCTATGACGGGAGGGCCGGCACAGATACGCAGTATTTT,CASGLYDGRAGTDTQYF
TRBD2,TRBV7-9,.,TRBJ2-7,TGTGCCAGCAGCAAACGACTAGCGGGAGGTAGCTACGAGCAGTACTTC,CASSKRLAGGSYEQYF
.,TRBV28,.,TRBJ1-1,TGTGCCAGCAGTCGCGCGACAGGACCTATAAACACTGAAGCTTTCTTT,CASSRATGPINTEAFF
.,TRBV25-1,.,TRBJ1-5,TGTGCCAGCGCCGGACTGATTTTGAGACCGAATCAGCCCCAGCATTTT,CASAGLILRPNQPQHF
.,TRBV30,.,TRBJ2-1,TGTGCCTGGAGTGCCAATTTCTACAATGAGCAGTTCTTC,CAWSANFYNEQFF
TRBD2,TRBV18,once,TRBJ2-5,TGTGCCAGCTCACCACGCGGGACTAGCGGGAGTGGGGAGACCCAGTACTTC,CASSPRGTSGSGETQYF
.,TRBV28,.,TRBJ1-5,TGTGCCAGCAGTTTATCACAGCGCAATCAGCCCCAGCATTTT,CASSLSQRNQPQHF
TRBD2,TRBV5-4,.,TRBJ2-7,TGTGCCAGCTCCGGGACTAATCCGCTAGAGCAGTACTTC,CASSGTNPLEQYF
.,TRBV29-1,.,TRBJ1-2,TGCAGCGTTGATGACCCGGGTCTTCATGGCTACACCTTC,CSVDDPGLHGYTF
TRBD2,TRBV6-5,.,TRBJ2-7,TGTGCCAGCAGTTACCAGCGGGAGGCCTACGAGCAGTACTTC,CASSYQREAYEQYF
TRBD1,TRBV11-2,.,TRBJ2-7,TGTGCCAGCAGCCGGACAGGGGGAAAGTACGAGCAGTACTTC,CASSRTGGKYEQYF
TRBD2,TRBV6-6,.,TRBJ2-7,TGTGCCAGCAGTTGGGGACTAGCGGAGTACGAGCAGTACTTC,CASSWGLAEYEQYF